These 10 T cell receptor beta chains were sequenced from one sample in a study of blood T cell repertoires in COVID-19. Sequenced by immunoSEQ multiplex PCR; TCRdb stores in-frame clones only, minus some. Among nearly 200,000 clones listed, roughly nine tenths were seen once. The specimen was peripheral blood. All receptors derive from a woman aged 70-85 years with acute or convalescent COVID-19.

The rearrangement uses TRBV5-6 and TRBJ1-1; 10 nucleotides line up with TRBD1. With 0 bases clipped from V and 11 bases from J, the junction kept 10 bases outside the gene matches. CDR3 size: 15 residues. CDR1 is SGHDT and CDR2 is YYEEEE in the germline V gene. CDR3 sequence (DNA): TGTGCCAGCAGCTTGGTCGAGACAGGGGGCAGGATCGCTTTCTTT. The encoded protein is CASSLVETGGRIAFF.

In its sample, this clone was seen a few times. The chain is built from TRBV6-5 and TRBJ1-1; maybe TRBD1 (6 bases). Germline V gene sequence: CDR1 MNHEY, CDR2 SVGAGI. V was trimmed by 10 bases and J by 3 bases, leaving 9 bases between them. This CDR3 comprises 11 residues. The CDR3 here is CAIHRDTEAFF. The CDR3 region has the DNA TGTGCCATTCACAGGGACACTGAAGCTTTCTTT.

Points on this clone: The same CDR3 also results from other DNA sequences found in this sample. CDR3: CASSEGGGYEQYF. The CDR3 DNA sequence: TGCGCCAGCAGTGAGGGAGGAGGATACGAGCAGTACTTC. The chain uses TRBV10-1 and TRBJ2-7; the D gene is possibly TRBD2 (5 bases). The germline V and J ends were trimmed by 2 bases and 4 bases, with 9 bases remaining between them. Germline V CDR1 and CDR2: WNHNN, SYGVQD (reference sequence). The CDR3 consists of 13 residues.

The chain uses TRBV5-1 and TRBJ1-1, with 8 bases lining up with TRBD1. CDR3 length: 16 amino acids. V trimming: 0 bases; J trimming: 3 bases; junction bases outside the gene matches: 7. Germline CDR1 and CDR2: SGHRS and YFSETQ. The CDR3 region is CASSLAWTGWDTEAFF. CDR3 nucleotides: TGCGCCAGCAGCTTGGCCTGGACAGGGTGGGACACTGAAGCTTTCTTT.

This rearrangement joins TRBV3-1 (or the pseudogene TRBV3-2) to TRBJ1-2; D gene uncertain. Trimming stripped 4 bases from V and 4 bases from J, with 13 bases between. This CDR3 comprises 14 residues. Germline V gene data show CDR1 as LGHDT and CDR2 as YNNKEL (reference sequence). The CDR3 DNA follows: TGTGCCAGCAGCCGTTGGCAGGAAGGCTATGGCTACACCTTC. It yields the protein CASSRWQEGYGYTF.

The V gene is TRBV18, the J gene TRBJ1-1; D gene unclear. The CDR3 is 13 residues long. With 4 bases removed from V and 5 bases from J, the gap between germline ends came to 11 bases. Germline-derived CDR1 and CDR2 are KGHSH and LQKENI. CDR3 residues: CASSLEQMTEAFF. CDR3 DNA sequence: TGTGCCAGCTCACTAGAACAGATGACTGAAGCTTTCTTT.

CDR3 protein: CASSFRLAENTGELFF. The CDR3 region has the DNA TGCGCCAGCAGCTTTCGACTAGCGGAGAACACCGGGGAGCTGTTTTTT. The chain employs TRBV5-1 and TRBJ2-2; 9 bases are shared with TRBD2. V gave up 2 bases and J gave up 1 base; unmatched junction bases: 3. In germline, CDR1 is SGHRS, CDR2 YFSETQ. This CDR3 contains 16 residues.

The J gene is TRBJ2-7, the V gene TRBV3-1 (or the pseudogene TRBV3-2); perhaps TRBD2 as D (7 bases). Germline V CDR1 and CDR2: LGHDT, YNNKEL (reference sequence). This CDR3 contains 16 residues. V was shortened by 4 bases and J by 5 bases, with 21 bases between the two germline ends. DNA for the CDR3: TGTGCCAGCAGCCCGCAGATAAGGGGGAGGGCCGACGAGCAGTACTTC. Amino acid sequence: CASSPQIRGRADEQYF.

The chain employs TRBV11-1 and TRBJ1-1; D gene ambiguous. V was clipped by 6 bases and J by 7 bases, with 21 bases between them. The CDR3 is 15 amino acids. CDR1 and CDR2 (germline): SGHAT, FQDESV (reference sequence). CDR3 nucleotides: TGTGCCAGCAGTCCTAGACGGGAGGCACTTCATGAAGCTTTCTTT. Amino acids: CASSPRREALHEAFF.

This clone has a single count. V gene TRBV25-1 combines with J gene TRBJ1-4; D is unresolved. CDR1 is MGHDK, CDR2 SYGVNS, per germline. V was pared by 3 bases and J by 6 bases, with 2 bases between. There are 11 residues in the CDR3. In nucleotides, the CDR3 is TGTGCCAGCAGTGACTATGAAAAACTGTTTTTT. It translates to CASSDYEKLFF.